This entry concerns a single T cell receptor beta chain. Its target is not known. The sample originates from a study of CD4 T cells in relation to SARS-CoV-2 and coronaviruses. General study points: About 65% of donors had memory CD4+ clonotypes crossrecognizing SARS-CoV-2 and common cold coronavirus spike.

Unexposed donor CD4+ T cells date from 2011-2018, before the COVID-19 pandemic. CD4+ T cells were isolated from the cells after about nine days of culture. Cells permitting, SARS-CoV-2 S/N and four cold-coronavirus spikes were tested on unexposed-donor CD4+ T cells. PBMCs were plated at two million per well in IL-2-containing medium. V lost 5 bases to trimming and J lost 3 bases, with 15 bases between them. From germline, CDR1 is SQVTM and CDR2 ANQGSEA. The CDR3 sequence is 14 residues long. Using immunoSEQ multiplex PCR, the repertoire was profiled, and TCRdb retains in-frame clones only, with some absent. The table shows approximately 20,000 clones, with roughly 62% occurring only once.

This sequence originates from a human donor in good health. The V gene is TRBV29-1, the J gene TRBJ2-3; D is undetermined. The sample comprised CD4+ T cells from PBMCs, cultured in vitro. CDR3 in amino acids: CSVLTVGETDTQYF. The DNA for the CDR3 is TGCAGCGTTCTCACTGTGGGCGAAACAGATACGCAGTATTTT.